These T cell receptor beta chains were read from a single sample in a study of CD8+ T cells in alopecia areata. TCRdb's table, derived via immunoSEQ multiplex PCR, lists solely in-frame clones and lacks some. The repertoire includes about 2,100 clones, about 77% of them detected once, and around 7% sits in the top ten. The source was skin, collected at roughly week 45, from a patient treated with tofacitinib. The receptors come from a human donor with alopecia areata. CDR3s include the opening cysteine and the closing phenylalanine or tryptophan. D genes are given only for firm matches. Clone size is given for some rows only: seen once, a few or many times, or a class if the clone is expanded.

CDR3 DNA	CDR3 protein	J gene	V gene	clone size	D gene
TGTGCCAGTAGTATGATGGGGACTGAAGCTTTCTTT	CASSMMGTEAFF	TRBJ1-1	TRBV19	few	-
TGTGCCAGCAGCTCTAGGCCCAGCCGTTCCACAGATACGCAGTATTTT	CASSSRPSRSTDTQYF	TRBJ2-3	TRBV7-6	once	-
TGTGCCAGCAGCTTAATCCCGACAGCGCCGAACACCGGGGAGCTGTTTTTT	CASSLIPTAPNTGELFF	TRBJ2-2	TRBV7-3	-	-
TGTGCCACCAGCAGAGAAGGAGACTCTGGGGCCAACGTCCTGACTTTC	CATSREGDSGANVLTF	TRBJ2-6	TRBV15	-	-
TGTGCCAGCAGCGATACCCTCGATCTCGAACAAAGTCGGGCCAACGTCCTGACTTTC	CASSDTLDLEQSRANVLTF	TRBJ2-6	TRBV11-3	-	-
TGTGCCAGCAGTTACTCCGGGACAGGGTCCTATGGCTACACCTTC	CASSYSGTGSYGYTF	TRBJ1-2	TRBV6-6	-	TRBD1
TGCGCCAGCAGTGGACAGCTTCGGGAGCTGTTTTTT	CASSGQLRELFF	TRBJ2-2	TRBV10-2	-	-
TGTGCCAGCAGTTTATTGGGCAATGAGCAGTTCTTC	CASSLLGNEQFF	TRBJ2-1	TRBV28	-	-
TGTGCCTGGAGGGACGGATTCGTCTATGGCTACACCTTC	CAWRDGFVYGYTF	TRBJ1-2	TRBV30	-	-
TGTGCCACCGAGGGGGGCGGCACAGATACGCAGTATTTT	CATEGGGTDTQYF	TRBJ2-3	TRBV19	-	-
TGTGCCAGCAGCCCCCTCGGGTTCTATGGCTACACCTTC	CASSPLGFYGYTF	TRBJ1-2	TRBV14	few	-
TGTGCCAGCAGTTTATCCCACACCAGCTATGGCTACACCTTC	CASSLSHTSYGYTF	TRBJ1-2	TRBV28	-	-
TGCGCCAGCAGTCCCGAAACAGGTAATGAAGCTTTCTTT	CASSPETGNEAFF	TRBJ1-1	TRBV23-1	-	-
TGTGCCAGCAGCTTAGGAGGGTCGTGGGACGAGCAGTACTTC	CASSLGGSWDEQYF	TRBJ2-7	TRBV7-2	few	-
TGTGCCAGTGGACGACAGGTTAACTATGGCTACACCTTC	CASGRQVNYGYTF	TRBJ1-2	TRBV19	-	-